This is a list of T cell receptor beta chains from one sample in a study of cytomegalovirus exposure and HLA in healthy donors. Assay used: immunoSEQ multiplex PCR; TCRdb lists only in-frame clones, some missing. Of about 94,000 clones listed, around 8% are singletons. Sequenced input: PBMCs. The receptors originated from a middle-aged man in good health and CMV-seronegative. Each CDR3 is given with its conserved first and last residue. Fields, in order: J gene, V gene, D gene, clone size, CDR3 protein, CDR3 DNA. The D gene is left open where the match is weak. A row's size may be missing; if present it is once, few, many or a size class.

TRBJ1-2,TRBV6-5,.,.,CASSNDREYGYTF,TGTGCCAGCAGTAACGACAGAGAATATGGCTACACCTTC
TRBJ1-2,TRBV29-1,.,few,CSVESTGSHYGYTF,TGCAGCGTTGAGTCGACAGGTTCACACTATGGCTACACCTTC
TRBJ2-7,TRBV10-1,.,.,CASSESARGEQYF,TGCGCCAGCAGTGAGTCGGCTAGGGGCGAGCAGTACTTC
TRBJ2-3,TRBV28,TRBD1,few,CASSPPTGIGADTQYF,TGTGCCAGCAGTCCCCCGACAGGGATAGGTGCAGATACGCAGTATTTT
TRBJ2-7,TRBV15,.,.,CATSRDTGSNEQYF,TGTGCCACCAGCAGAGATACAGGGTCTAACGAGCAGTACTTC
TRBJ2-3,TRBV18,TRBD1,.,CASSPPYLDRESWGDTQYF,TGTGCCAGCTCACCTCCCTATCTGGACAGGGAGTCGTGGGGAGATACGCAGTATTTT
TRBJ1-6,TRBV9,.,.,CASSNKGLNSPLHF,TGTGCCAGCAGCAACAAAGGACTCAACTCACCCCTCCACTTT
TRBJ1-2,TRBV6-1,.,.,CASSEYRATGISRGYTF,TGTGCCAGCAGTGAATATCGAGCTACAGGGATTAGTCGGGGCTACACCTTC
TRBJ2-7,TRBV6-1,.,few,CASSGGGGEQYF,TGTGCCAGCAGTGGCGGGGGCGGCGAGCAGTACTTC
TRBJ2-7,TRBV11-2,.,few,CASSLSTRGYEQYF,TGTGCCAGCAGCCTCTCGACTAGAGGGTACGAGCAGTACTTC
TRBJ2-3,TRBV28,TRBD2,.,CASSFSGRVSTDTQYF,TGTGCCAGCAGTTTTTCCGGGAGGGTGAGCACAGATACGCAGTATTTT
TRBJ1-3,TRBV7-9,.,few,CAVRIGATGNTIYF,TGTGCCGTCAGGATAGGGGCTACTGGAAACACCATATATTTT
TRBJ2-3,TRBV4-2,TRBD1,.,CASSPRLGQGLGDTQYF,TGTGCCAGCAGTCCTAGGTTGGGACAGGGACTCGGGGATACGCAGTATTTT
TRBJ2-1,TRBV7-9,.,.,CASSLDNEQFF,TGTGCCAGCAGCCTCGACAATGAGCAGTTCTTC
TRBJ2-1,TRBV6-1,.,few,CASNRVGNEQFF,TGTGCCAGTAATAGAGTTGGTAATGAGCAGTTCTTC
TRBJ2-1,TRBV7-9,TRBD2,.,CASSRYPSLAGASNNEQFF,TGTGCCAGCAGCCGTTACCCGTCCCTAGCGGGAGCGTCAAACAATGAGCAGTTCTTC
TRBJ2-5,TRBV6-1,.,.,CASSAFRTREETQYF,TGTGCCAGCAGCGCATTTAGGACGAGGGAAGAGACCCAGTACTTC
TRBJ1-3,TRBV25-1,.,few,CASSAPDRGNTIYF,TGTGCCAGCAGTGCCCCCGATAGAGGAAACACCATATATTTT
TRBJ2-1,TRBV30,.,few,CAWSQGQPTYNEQFF,TGTGCCTGGAGCCAGGGCCAACCTACCTACAATGAGCAGTTCTTC
TRBJ1-2,TRBV6-6,.,few,CASNQFNPGYGYTF,TGTGCCAGCAACCAGTTCAATCCGGGCTATGGCTACACCTTC
TRBJ2-3,TRBV4-3,.,.,CASSPGKSTDTQYF,TGCGCCAGCAGTCCCGGGAAGAGCACAGATACGCAGTATTTT
TRBJ1-1,TRBV11-2,.,few,CASSSGDTEAFF,TGTGCCAGCAGCTCCGGGGACACTGAAGCTTTCTTT
TRBJ2-5,TRBV19,TRBD1,.,CASSPVPGQGGETQYF,TGTGCCAGTAGTCCCGTCCCGGGACAGGGAGGAGAGACCCAGTACTTC
TRBJ2-7,TRBV5-1,TRBD1,.,CASSFTQGARSSSYEQYF,TGCGCCAGCAGCTTTACACAGGGGGCGAGATCCAGCTCCTACGAGCAGTACTTC
TRBJ1-1,TRBV19,.,.,CASSSDRLNTEAFF,TGTGCCAGTAGTTCGGACAGATTGAACACTGAAGCTTTCTTT
TRBJ1-5,TRBV7-9,TRBD1,few,CASRPTGDNQPQHF,TGTGCCAGCAGACCCACAGGGGACAATCAGCCCCAGCATTTT
TRBJ1-2,TRBV5-5,TRBD1,.,CASRETGDYGYTF,TGTGCCAGCAGGGAAACAGGGGACTATGGCTACACCTTC
TRBJ2-7,TRBV5-1,TRBD2,.,CASSLAGAGAHEQYF,TGCGCCAGCAGCCTGGCTGGTGCGGGAGCCCACGAGCAGTACTTC
TRBJ1-3,TRBV6-1,TRBD1,.,CASSGGDRSGNTIYF,TGTGCCAGCAGTGGAGGGGACAGATCTGGAAACACCATATATTTT